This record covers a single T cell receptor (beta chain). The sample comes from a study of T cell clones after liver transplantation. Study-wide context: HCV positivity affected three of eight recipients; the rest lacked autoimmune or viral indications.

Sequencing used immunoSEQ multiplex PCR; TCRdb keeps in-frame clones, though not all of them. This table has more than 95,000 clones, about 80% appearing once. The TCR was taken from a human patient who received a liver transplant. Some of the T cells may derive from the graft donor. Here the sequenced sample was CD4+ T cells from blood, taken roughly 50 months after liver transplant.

CDR3 nucleotide sequence: TGTGCCAGCAGTGTGGGACAGGGGCGGGAGACCCAGTACTTC. It codes for CASSVGQGRETQYF. The J gene is TRBJ2-5, the V gene TRBV6-1; 10 bases agree with TRBD1. The length of the CDR3 is 14 residues. Per the germline V gene, CDR1 is MNHNS and CDR2 is SASEGT. The trim removed 4 bases at V and 5 bases at J, leaving 4 bases unmatched.